This T cell receptor (beta chain) was profiled in a study of blood T cell repertoires in COVID-19. At the level of the study: Sources were T cells, B-cell-depleted T cells, or PBMCs; the material itself was cDNA or gDNA.

Authors' processing steps: Using reference gene primer amplification, nucleated cell counts were estimated. Using immunoSEQ multiplex PCR, the repertoire was profiled, and TCRdb retains in-frame clones only, with some absent. V and J calls and clone size are copied from that table; D and trimming were computed from the DNA. The sample contains approximately 89,000 clones, less than 85% of which appear only once. Germline V gene sequence: CDR1 SGHTA, CDR2 FQGNSA. V lost 3 bases and J 0 bases, leaving 12 bases between the germline ends. The CDR3 has 16 amino acids. This TCR was sampled from an elderly woman with acute or convalescent COVID-19. Specimen: peripheral blood. This chain connects TRBV7-2 to TRBJ2-4; D perhaps matches TRBD1 (6 bases). The CDR3 here is CASSFSWTVAKNIQYF. In nucleotides, the CDR3 is TGTGCCAGCAGCTTTTCCTGGACAGTAGCCAAAAACATTCAGTACTTC.